This TCR beta chain comes out of a study of blood T cell repertoires in COVID-19. Study-wide context: From the United States, Italy and Spain came samples of acute and convalescent COVID-19.

Assay: immunoSEQ multiplex PCR; the TCRdb copy retains only in-frame clones and omits some. The sample gives 80,000 to 95,000 clones, around 87% of which show up once; 17% is in the top ten. V gave up 5 bases and J gave up 0 bases, with 7 bases separating them. The length of the CDR3 is 13 residues. Germline-derived CDR1 and CDR2 are SGHDN and FVKESK. The sequenced material came from peripheral blood. The source of this sequence is a human donor in a cohort sampled during active COVID-19. V and J are TRBV14 and TRBJ1-1; the D is unclear. In DNA form, the CDR3 reads TGTGCCAGCAGCTCACAGATGAACACTGAAGCTTTCTTT. Amino acid sequence: CASSSQMNTEAFF.